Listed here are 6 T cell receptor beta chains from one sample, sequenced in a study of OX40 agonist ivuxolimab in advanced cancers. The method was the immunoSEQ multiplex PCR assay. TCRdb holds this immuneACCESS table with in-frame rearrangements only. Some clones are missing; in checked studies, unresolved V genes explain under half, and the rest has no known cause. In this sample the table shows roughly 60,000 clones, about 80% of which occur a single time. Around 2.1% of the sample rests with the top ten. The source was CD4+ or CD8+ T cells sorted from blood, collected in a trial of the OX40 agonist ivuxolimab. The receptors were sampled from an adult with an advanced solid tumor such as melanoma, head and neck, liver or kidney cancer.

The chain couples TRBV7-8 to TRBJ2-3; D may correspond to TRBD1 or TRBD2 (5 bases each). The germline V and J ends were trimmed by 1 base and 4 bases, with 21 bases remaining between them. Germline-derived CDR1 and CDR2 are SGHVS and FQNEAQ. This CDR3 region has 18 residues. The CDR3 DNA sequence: TGTGCCAGCAGCTTAGTCTCTCAGGGCGGGTACCCGCCAGATACGCAGTATTTT. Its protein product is CASSLVSQGGYPPDTQYF.

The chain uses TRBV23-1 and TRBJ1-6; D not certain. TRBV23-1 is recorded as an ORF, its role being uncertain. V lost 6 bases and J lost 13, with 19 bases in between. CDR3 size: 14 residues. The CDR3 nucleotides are TGCGCCAGCAGCCCCCCGGGCAGAGACATTCCCCTCCACTTT. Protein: CASSPPGRDIPLHF.

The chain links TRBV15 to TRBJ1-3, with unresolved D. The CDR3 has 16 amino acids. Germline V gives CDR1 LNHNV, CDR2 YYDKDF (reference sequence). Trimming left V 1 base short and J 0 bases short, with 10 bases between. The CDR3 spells CATSRGVGSSGNTIYF. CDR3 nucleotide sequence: TGTGCCACCAGCAGAGGTGTCGGGAGCTCTGGAAACACCATATATTTT.

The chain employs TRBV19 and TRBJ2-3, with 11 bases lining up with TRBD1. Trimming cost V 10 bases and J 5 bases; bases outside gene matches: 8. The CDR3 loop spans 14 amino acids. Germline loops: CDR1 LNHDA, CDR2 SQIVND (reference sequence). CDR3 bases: TGTGCCACCCTGGACAGGGGGCTTGGAGATACGCAGTATTTT. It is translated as CATLDRGLGDTQYF.

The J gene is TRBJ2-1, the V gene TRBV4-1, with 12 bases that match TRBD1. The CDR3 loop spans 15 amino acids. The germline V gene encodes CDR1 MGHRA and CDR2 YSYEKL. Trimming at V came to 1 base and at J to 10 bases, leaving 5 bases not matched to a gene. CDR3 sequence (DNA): TGCGCCAGCAGCCAAGTGGGACAGGGGGCCGGAGAGCAGTTCTTC. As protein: CASSQVGQGAGEQFF.

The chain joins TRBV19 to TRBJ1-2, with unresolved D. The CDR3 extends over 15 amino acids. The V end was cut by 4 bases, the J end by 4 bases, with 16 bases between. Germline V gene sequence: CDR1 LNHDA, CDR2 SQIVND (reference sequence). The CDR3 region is CASSRTARGVYGYTF. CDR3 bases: TGTGCCAGTAGTAGGACGGCGCGCGGGGTCTATGGCTACACCTTC.